This T cell receptor beta chain was recovered during a study of T cells in Graves' hyperthyroidism and ophthalmopathy. Study outcomes and limitations: Among thyroid clonotypes expanded above 0.001, most also appeared in blood.

Comment on this clonotype: What it binds is unknown.

The CDR3 length is 14 residues. Germline lookup yields CDR1 LGHDT and CDR2 YNNKEL (reference sequence). The V and J ends lost 3 bases and 4 bases, in that order; junction bases with no gene match: 5. Diagnosis rested on symptoms, serum thyroxine and TRAb, thyroid ultrasound, and orbital computed tomography. TCR beta CDR3 region amplification was performed from RNA transcripts. The study used the HTBI primer set for a first-round RT-PCR of the TCR CDR3. From the multiplex PCR reads, TCRdb called clonotypes with MiXCR, one entry per CDR3 protein. The repertoire holds a few hundred thousand distinct CDR3 sequences, with 12% to 15% as singletons.

The genes are TRBV3-1 and TRBJ1-2; 7 nucleotides line up with TRBD1. The sequence was obtained from a woman in her 40s with Graves' ophthalmopathy. Sequencing input: blood. The CDR3 coding sequence is TGTGCCAGCAGCCACCGGGACAGTTTCTATGGCTACACCTTC. Translating gives CASSHRDSFYGYTF.